The 23 T cell receptor beta chains below come from one sample, sequenced in a study of shared clonotypes between healthy human individuals. The method was immunoSEQ multiplex PCR; TCRdb's version includes in-frame clones alone and lacks a portion of them. This sample carries roughly 1,000,000 clones, about 84% of them seen once, and the ten largest clones take about 0.52%. Sequencing was performed on memory CD4+ T cells from PBMCs. Subset of the sample: CD45RA-negative fraction. The receptors shown here come from a man in his late teens or twenties in good health. Some clones in this sample may be carry-over from other donors' samples.

On this clone: Within the sample, other DNA sequences also encode this same CDR3. CDR3 sequence: CASSSWDRLNTEAFF. The CDR3 coding sequence is TGTGCCAGCAGCTCGTGGGACAGGTTGAACACTGAAGCTTTCTTT. The chain has TRBV7-9 and TRBJ1-1; TRBD1 agrees at 8 bases. Per the germline V gene, CDR1 is SEHNR and CDR2 is FQNEAQ (reference sequence). CDR3 size: 15 residues. After removal of 4 bases from V and 0 bases from J, the junction contained 4 bases not matched to a gene.

This clone was detected ten times or more. V gene TRBV27 combines with J gene TRBJ1-5, with 7 bases lining up with TRBD1. The CDR3 spans 15 residues. Germline CDR1 MNHEY, CDR2 SMNVEV (reference sequence). Trimming at V came to 5 bases and at J to 7 bases, leaving 11 bases not matched to a gene. The CDR3 loop is CASSRRQGPWQPQHF. Here the CDR3 DNA reads TGTGCCAGCAGTCGACGACAGGGACCGTGGCAGCCCCAGCATTTT.

The chain couples TRBV9 to TRBJ2-7; no clear D. V lost 3 bases, J lost 4 bases, and 11 bases lay in between. Germline V gene sequence: CDR1 SGDLS, CDR2 YYNGEE. The CDR3 runs 13 residues. This CDR3 is CASSESDGYEQYF. In nucleotides, the CDR3 is TGTGCCAGCAGCGAGTCGGACGGGTACGAGCAGTACTTC.

This CDR3 reads CASSLALNPTYEQYF. CDR3 DNA: TGTGCCAGCAGCTTAGCCCTTAACCCTACCTACGAGCAGTACTTC. The rearrangement joins TRBV7-6 to TRBJ2-7; D is ambiguous. The CDR3 has 15 amino acids. Trimming shortened V by 0 bases and J by 2 bases, and 11 bases separated the two germline ends. Germline-derived CDR1 and CDR2 are SGHVS and FNYEAQ.

V is TRBV27 and J is TRBJ1-1; D not resolved. The CDR3 is made up of 14 amino acids. In germline, CDR1 is MNHEY, CDR2 SMNVEV (reference sequence). V lost 0 bases, J lost 4 bases, and 9 bases lay in between. CDR3 loop: CASSLSNRVTEAFF. CDR3 nucleotide sequence: TGTGCCAGCAGTTTATCGAATCGGGTCACTGAAGCTTTCTTT.

V usage is TRBV30 and J usage is TRBJ1-6; 7 bases are a match to TRBD1. The CDR3 runs 12 residues. The germline CDR1 and CDR2 sequences are GTSNPN and SVGIG (reference sequence). Trimming cost V 1 base and J 9 bases; bases outside gene matches: 0. CDR3 coding DNA: TGTGCCTGGAGTGACAGGGGTTCACCCCTCCACTTT. As protein: CAWSDRGSPLHF.

The J gene is TRBJ1-5, the V gene TRBV15; TRBD1 matches 9 bases. Losses at the gene ends were 2 bases for V and 2 bases for J; bases not matched to a gene: 7. CDR1 is LNHNV, CDR2 YYDKDF, per germline (reference sequence). This CDR3 comprises 17 residues. The CDR3 nucleotides read TGTGCCACCAGCAGATGGGGACAGGGCAAGGGCAATCAGCCCCAGCATTTT. The encoded protein is CATSRWGQGKGNQPQHF. The variable domain in full, with the rest retrieved from reference TRBV15 and TRBJ1-5, is DAMVIQNPRYQVTQFGKPVTLSCSQTLNHNVMYWYQQKSSQAPKLLFHYYDKDFNNEADTPDNFQSRRPNTSFCFLDIRSPGLGDTAMYLCATSRWGQGKGNQPQHFGDGTRLSIL.

This clone appeared a few times. The rearrangement joins TRBV30 to TRBJ2-1; D tentatively reads TRBD1 or TRBD2 (5 bases each). Trimming removed 5 bases at V and 4 bases at J, with 18 bases between. Germline loops: CDR1 GTSNPN, CDR2 SVGIG (reference sequence). This CDR3 has 15 residues. The CDR3 here is CAWGPGSGGYNEQFF. The CDR3 coding sequence is TGTGCCTGGGGGCCAGGGAGCGGTGGGTACAATGAGCAGTTCTTC.

A few counts support this clone. The gene calls are TRBV29-1 and TRBJ2-4; a possible D gene is TRBD1 (6 bases). The ends were cut back, 4 bases at V and 2 bases at J, with 12 bases in the middle. This CDR3 comprises 14 residues. CDR1 and CDR2 (germline): SQVTM, ANQGSEA. CDR3 sequence reads: CSVAGQLSKNIQYF. As DNA, the CDR3 is TGCAGCGTTGCTGGACAGCTATCCAAAAACATTCAGTACTTC.

The chain combines TRBV7-2 with TRBJ2-2; D is perhaps TRBD1 or TRBD2 (5 bases each). CDR1 is SGHTA and CDR2 is FQGNSA in the germline V gene. The length of the CDR3 is 17 residues. Deletions cut 5 bases from V and 4 bases from J, with 20 bases between. The CDR3: CASSDSGLLSGTGELFF. In DNA form, the CDR3 reads TGTGCCAGCAGCGACAGCGGCCTACTGAGTGGCACCGGGGAGCTGTTTTTT. Drawing the rest from reference TRBV7-2 and TRBJ2-2, the complete variable domain is GAGVSQSPSNKVTEKGKDVELRCDPISGHTALYWYRQSLGQGLEFLIYFQGNSAPDKSGLPSDRFSAERTGGSVSTLTIQRTQQEDSAVYLCASSDSGLLSGTGELFFGEGSRLTVL.

The V gene is TRBV4-2, the J gene TRBJ2-3; no definite D call. The CDR3 spans 15 residues. Per germline, CDR1 LGHNA and CDR2 YNFKEQ. Trimming shortened V by 0 bases and J by 5 bases, and 12 bases separated the two germline ends. This chain's CDR3 is CASSQDRRFGDTQYF. CDR3 DNA: TGTGCCAGCAGCCAAGATCGGAGATTTGGAGATACGCAGTATTTT.

V usage is TRBV19 and J usage is TRBJ2-7; 10 bases fit TRBD2. V shed 5 bases, J shed 0 bases, and the junction held 4 bases outside the gene matches. Germline assignment: CDR1 LNHDA and CDR2 SQIVND (reference sequence). The CDR3 extends over 15 amino acids. The CDR3 loop reads CASSRTSGLSYEQYF. The CDR3 region has the DNA TGTGCCAGTAGTCGGACTAGCGGCCTCTCCTACGAGCAGTACTTC.

Remarks on this clone: Other DNA sequences within the sample encode an identical CDR3. This chain uses TRBV9 with TRBJ2-1, with 9 bases that match TRBD2. This CDR3 is 14 amino acids long. V lost 2 bases and J lost 3; bases outside the gene matches: 0. Germline CDR1 reads SGDLS; CDR2 reads YYNGEE. The CDR3 protein is CASSVSGSYNEQFF. In DNA, the CDR3 is TGTGCCAGCAGCGTTAGCGGGAGCTACAATGAGCAGTTCTTC. Based on the CDR3 plus reference TRBV9 and TRBJ2-1, the full variable domain is DSGVTQTPKHLITATGQRVTLRCSPRSGDLSVYWYQQSLDQGLQFLIQYYNGEERAKGNILERFSAQQFPDLHSELNLSSLELGDSALYFCASSVSGSYNEQFFGPGTRLTVL.

The CDR3, as DNA: TGTGCCAGCAGTACCTCCAAGACAGGGAATAGCGAGCAGTACTTC. This codes for CASSTSKTGNSEQYF. The chain employs TRBV28 and TRBJ2-5; 7 bases are shared with TRBD1. The J call could be wrong; TRBJ2-7 is a better fit for the DNA end. This CDR3 has 15 amino acids. Germline CDR1 is MDHEN and CDR2 is SYDVKM.

V and J are TRBV30 and TRBJ2-1; 12 bases match TRBD2. The V segment lost 3 bases and the J segment 10 bases; nucleotides outside the gene matches: 13. The germline CDR1 and CDR2 sequences are GTSNPN and SVGIG (reference sequence). The CDR3 length is 16 residues. CDR3 sequence reads: CAWSRLATSGRGEQFF. For the CDR3, the DNA is TGTGCCTGGAGCCGATTGGCGACTAGCGGGAGAGGGGAGCAGTTCTTC.

The rearrangement links TRBV30 to TRBJ1-2; D is ambiguous. Germline CDR1 GTSNPN, CDR2 SVGIG (reference sequence). The CDR3 is 15 residues long. The V and J ends lost 4 bases and 2 bases respectively, with 17 bases between them. CDR3 DNA sequence: TGTGCCTGGAACCAACCGACTTTTCTAAACTATGGCTACACCTTC. Translated, it gives CAWNQPTFLNYGYTF.

The chain links TRBV5-6 to TRBJ2-5; D is perhaps TRBD2 (6 bases). Germline-derived CDR1 and CDR2 are SGHDT and YYEEEE. The CDR3 sequence is 14 residues long. V was trimmed by 4 bases and J by 4 bases, leaving 14 bases between them. CDR3 nucleotide sequence: TGTGCCAGCAGCCCAGGACTGGGGGGAGAGACCCAGTACTTC. This translates into CASSPGLGGETQYF. Full variable domain (missing parts from reference TRBV5-6 and TRBJ2-5): DAGVTQSPTHLIKTRGQQVTLRCSPKSGHDTVSWYQQALGQGPQFIFQYYEEEERQRGNFPDRFSGHQFPNYSSELNVNALLLGDSALYLCASSPGLGGETQYFGPGTRLLVL.

This chain joins TRBV4-2 and TRBJ2-3; D is ambiguous. The germline V and J ends were trimmed by 1 base and 4 bases, with 3 bases remaining between them. CDR1 and CDR2 (germline): LGHNA, YNFKEQ. This CDR3 region has 12 residues. The CDR3 spells CASSQVADTQYF. The CDR3 DNA reads TGTGCCAGCAGCCAAGTAGCAGATACGCAGTATTTT.

This chain links TRBV30 with TRBJ2-3; the match to TRBD1 covers 10 bases. Germline V gene lookup returns CDR1 GTSNPN and CDR2 SVGIG (reference sequence). The CDR3 loop spans 13 amino acids. The J segment lost 1 base and the V segment lost 5 bases, leaving 0 bases of the junction unmatched. Here the CDR3 reads CAWGTGGTDTQYF. CDR3 coding DNA: TGTGCCTGGGGGACAGGGGGCACAGATACGCAGTATTTT.

The chain employs TRBV7-8 and TRBJ2-5; either TRBD1 or TRBD2 may fit D (6 bases each). Trimming took off 1 base at V and 2 bases at J, with 11 bases between the two ends. Germline CDR1 is SGHVS and CDR2 is FQNEAQ. This CDR3 has 15 amino acids. CDR3 nucleotide sequence: TGTGCCAGCAGCTTAGGCCGGGGGCAGCAAGAGACCCAGTACTTC. Residues: CASSLGRGQQETQYF.

The rearrangement joins TRBV10-3 to TRBJ2-1; D remains ambiguous. The CDR3 runs 14 residues. Trimming took off 3 bases at V and 7 bases at J, with 13 bases between the two ends. Looked up from germline, CDR1 is ENHRY and CDR2 is SYGVKD. The CDR3 nucleotides read TGTGCCATCAGTGATCCTCGGAGAGGTAATGAGCAGTTCTTC. Protein sequence: CAISDPRRGNEQFF.

This sequence joins TRBV5-6 and TRBJ2-2; D possibly matches TRBD1 or TRBD2 (5 bases each). The germline gives CDR1 SGHDT, CDR2 YYEEEE. The ends were cut back, 2 bases at V and 14 bases at J, with 16 bases in the middle. This CDR3 comprises 13 residues. DNA for the CDR3: TGTGCCAGCAGCTTACGAGGGGCGAGGATCCTGTTTTTT. Amino acid sequence: CASSLRGARILFF. The full variable domain, rest sourced from reference TRBV5-6 and TRBJ2-2, is DAGVTQSPTHLIKTRGQQVTLRCSPKSGHDTVSWYQQALGQGPQFIFQYYEEEERQRGNFPDRFSGHQFPNYSSELNVNALLLGDSALYLCASSLRGARILFFGEGSRLTVL.

The V call is TRBV10-1, the J call TRBJ2-3; D gene uncertain. Trimming cost V 6 bases and J 0 bases, with 7 bases left between them. This CDR3 is 13 amino acids long. Per the germline V gene, CDR1 is WNHNN and CDR2 is SYGVQD (reference sequence). CDR3 nucleotides: TGCGCCAGCAGCCCTCAAAGCACAGATACGCAGTATTTT. Residues: CASSPQSTDTQYF.